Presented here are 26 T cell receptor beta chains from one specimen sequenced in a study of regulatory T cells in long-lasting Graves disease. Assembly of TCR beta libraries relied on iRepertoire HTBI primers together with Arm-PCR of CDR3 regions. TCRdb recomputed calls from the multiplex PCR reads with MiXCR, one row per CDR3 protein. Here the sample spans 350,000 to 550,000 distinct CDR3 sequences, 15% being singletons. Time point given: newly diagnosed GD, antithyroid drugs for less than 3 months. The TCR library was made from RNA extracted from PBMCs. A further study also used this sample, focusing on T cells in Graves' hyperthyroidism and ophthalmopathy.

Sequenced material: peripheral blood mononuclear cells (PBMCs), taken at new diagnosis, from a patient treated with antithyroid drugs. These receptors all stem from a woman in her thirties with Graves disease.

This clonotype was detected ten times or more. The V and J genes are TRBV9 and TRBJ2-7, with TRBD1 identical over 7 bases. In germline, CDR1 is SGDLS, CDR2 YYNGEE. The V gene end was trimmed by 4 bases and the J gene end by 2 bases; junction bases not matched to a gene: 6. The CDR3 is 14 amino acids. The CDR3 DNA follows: TGTGCCAGCAGCATCCAGGACAGGACCTACGAGCAGTACTTC. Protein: CASSIQDRTYEQYF.

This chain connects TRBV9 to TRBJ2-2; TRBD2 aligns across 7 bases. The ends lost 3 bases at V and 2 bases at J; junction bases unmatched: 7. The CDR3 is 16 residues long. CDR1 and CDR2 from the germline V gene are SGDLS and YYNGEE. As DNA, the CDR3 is TGTGCCAGCAGCGCCCCCGGCGGGGGAAACACCGGGGAGCTGTTTTTT. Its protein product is CASSAPGGGNTGELFF.

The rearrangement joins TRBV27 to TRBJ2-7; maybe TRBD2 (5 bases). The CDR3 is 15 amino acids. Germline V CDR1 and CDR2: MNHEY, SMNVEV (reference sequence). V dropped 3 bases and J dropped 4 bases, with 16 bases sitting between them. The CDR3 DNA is TGTGCCAGCAGTTTTGTAGCCCTAGCCCAATACGAGCAGTACTTC. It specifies CASSFVALAQYEQYF.

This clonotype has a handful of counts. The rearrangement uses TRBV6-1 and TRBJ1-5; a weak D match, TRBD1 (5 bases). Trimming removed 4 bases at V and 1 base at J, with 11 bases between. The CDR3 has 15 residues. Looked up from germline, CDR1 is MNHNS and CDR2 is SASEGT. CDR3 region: CASSVERGSNQPQHF. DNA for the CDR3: TGTGCCAGCAGTGTGGAAAGGGGAAGCAATCAGCCCCAGCATTTT.

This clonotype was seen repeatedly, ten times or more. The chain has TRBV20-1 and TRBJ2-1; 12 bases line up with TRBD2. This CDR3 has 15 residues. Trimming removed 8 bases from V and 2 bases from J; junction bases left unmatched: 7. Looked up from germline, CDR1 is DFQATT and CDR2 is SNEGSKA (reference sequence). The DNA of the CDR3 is TGCAGTACGACTAGCGGGAGCGTCACCTACAATGAGCAGTTCTTC. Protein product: CSTTSGSVTYNEQFF.

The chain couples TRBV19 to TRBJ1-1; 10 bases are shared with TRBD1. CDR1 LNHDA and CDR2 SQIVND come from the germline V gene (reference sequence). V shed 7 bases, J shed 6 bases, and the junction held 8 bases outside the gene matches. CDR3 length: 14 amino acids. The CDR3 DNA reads TGTGCCAGTACCCCCCGGACAGGGGGTTCTGAAGCTTTCTTT. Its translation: CASTPRTGGSEAFF.

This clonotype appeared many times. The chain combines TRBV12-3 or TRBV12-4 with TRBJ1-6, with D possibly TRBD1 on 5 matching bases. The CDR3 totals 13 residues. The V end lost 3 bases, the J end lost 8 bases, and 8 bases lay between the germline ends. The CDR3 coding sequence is TGTGCCAGCAGTTTGCAGGGATATTCACCCCTCCACTTT. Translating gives CASSLQGYSPLHF.

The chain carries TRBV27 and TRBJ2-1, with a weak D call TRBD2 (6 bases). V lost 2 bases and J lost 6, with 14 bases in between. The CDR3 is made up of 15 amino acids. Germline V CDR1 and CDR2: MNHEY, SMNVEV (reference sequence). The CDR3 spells CASSLGRLDRNEQFF. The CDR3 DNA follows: TGTGCCAGCAGTTTAGGGCGACTAGACCGCAATGAGCAGTTCTTC.

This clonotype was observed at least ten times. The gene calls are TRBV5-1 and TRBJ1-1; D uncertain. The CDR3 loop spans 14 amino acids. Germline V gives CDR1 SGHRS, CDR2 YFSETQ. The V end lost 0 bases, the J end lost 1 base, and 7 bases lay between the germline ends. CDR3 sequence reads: CASSLDARNTEAFF. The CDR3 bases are TGCGCCAGCAGCTTGGATGCGAGGAACACTGAAGCTTTCTTT.

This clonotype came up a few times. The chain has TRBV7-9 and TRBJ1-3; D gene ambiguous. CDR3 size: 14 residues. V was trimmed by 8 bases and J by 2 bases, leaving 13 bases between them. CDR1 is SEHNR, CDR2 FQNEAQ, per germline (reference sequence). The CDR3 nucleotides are TGTGCCAGCCGGAGCCTTAGCCCTGGAAACACCATATATTTT. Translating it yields CASRSLSPGNTIYF.

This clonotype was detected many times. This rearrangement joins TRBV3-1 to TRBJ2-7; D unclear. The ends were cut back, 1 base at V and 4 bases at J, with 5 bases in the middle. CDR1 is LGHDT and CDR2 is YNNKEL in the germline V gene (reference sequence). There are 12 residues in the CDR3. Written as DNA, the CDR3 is TGTGCCAGCAGCCAAGCCAGTTACGAGCAGTACTTC. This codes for CASSQASYEQYF.

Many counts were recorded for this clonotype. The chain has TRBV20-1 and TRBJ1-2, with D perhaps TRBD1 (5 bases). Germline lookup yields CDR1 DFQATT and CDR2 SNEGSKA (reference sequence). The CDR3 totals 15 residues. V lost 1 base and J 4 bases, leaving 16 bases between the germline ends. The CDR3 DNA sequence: TGCAGTGCTAGAGGAACCGGGACGGCTAGCTATGGCTACACCTTC. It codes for CSARGTGTASYGYTF.

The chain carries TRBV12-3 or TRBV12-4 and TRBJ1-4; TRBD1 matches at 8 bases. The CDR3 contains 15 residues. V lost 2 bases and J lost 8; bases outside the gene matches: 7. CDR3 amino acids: CASSLRTGSGEKLFF. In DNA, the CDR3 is TGTGCCAGCAGTTTAAGGACAGGGTCTGGAGAAAAACTGTTTTTT.

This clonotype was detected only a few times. The DNA of the CDR3 is TGTGCCAGTGCGGACAGGGGAAGGGAAGATACGCAGTATTTT. Translated, it gives CASADRGREDTQYF. The V gene is TRBV19, the J gene TRBJ2-3; 9 nucleotides align to TRBD1. With V trimmed by 8 bases and J by 5 bases, 8 bases remained unmatched. This CDR3 is built from 14 residues. Germline CDR1 and CDR2: LNHDA and SQIVND (reference sequence).

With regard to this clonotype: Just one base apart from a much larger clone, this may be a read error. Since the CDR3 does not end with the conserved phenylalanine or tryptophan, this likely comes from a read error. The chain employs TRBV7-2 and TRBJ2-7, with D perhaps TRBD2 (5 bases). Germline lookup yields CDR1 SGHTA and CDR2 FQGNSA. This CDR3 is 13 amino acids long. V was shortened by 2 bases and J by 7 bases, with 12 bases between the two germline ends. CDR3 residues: CASSLRTSGEQYS. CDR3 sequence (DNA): TGTGCCAGCAGCTTACGGACTTCGGGGGAGCAGTACTCC.

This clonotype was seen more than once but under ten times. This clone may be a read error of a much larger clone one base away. The CDR3 DNA reads as TGTGCCAGCAGCCCCCGTTGGCTAGAAGAGACCCAGTACTTC. It is translated as CASSPRWLEETQYF. The genes are TRBV11-2 and TRBJ2-5; unclear D gene. Germline V lookup: CDR1 SGHAT, CDR2 FQNNGV. There are 14 residues in the CDR3. V was shortened by 5 bases and J by 3 bases, with 13 bases between the two germline ends.

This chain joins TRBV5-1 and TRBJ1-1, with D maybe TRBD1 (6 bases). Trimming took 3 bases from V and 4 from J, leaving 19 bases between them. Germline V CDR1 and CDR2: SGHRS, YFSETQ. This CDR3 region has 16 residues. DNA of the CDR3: TGCGCCAGCAGCTACCTCCCGGGGGCGAAGTTCACTGAAGCTTTCTTT. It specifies CASSYLPGAKFTEAFF.

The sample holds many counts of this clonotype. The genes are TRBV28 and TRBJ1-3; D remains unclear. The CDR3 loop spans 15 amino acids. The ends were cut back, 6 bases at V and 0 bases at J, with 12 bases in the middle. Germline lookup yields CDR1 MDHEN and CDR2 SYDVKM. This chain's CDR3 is CASSAWGDSGNTIYF. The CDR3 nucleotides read TGTGCCAGCAGCGCCTGGGGAGACTCTGGAAACACCATATATTTT. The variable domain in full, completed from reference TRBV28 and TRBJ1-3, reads DVKVTQSSRYLVKRTGEKVFLECVQDMDHENMFWYRQDPGLGLRLIYFSYDVKMKEKGDIPEGYSVSREKKERFSLILESASTNQTSMYLCASSAWGDSGNTIYFGEGSWLTVV.

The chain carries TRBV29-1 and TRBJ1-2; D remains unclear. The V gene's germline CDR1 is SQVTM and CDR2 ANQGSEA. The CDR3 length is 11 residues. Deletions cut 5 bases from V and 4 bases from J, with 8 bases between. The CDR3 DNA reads TGCAGCGTTAGCTGGGTCTATGGCTACACCTTC. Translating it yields CSVSWVYGYTF.

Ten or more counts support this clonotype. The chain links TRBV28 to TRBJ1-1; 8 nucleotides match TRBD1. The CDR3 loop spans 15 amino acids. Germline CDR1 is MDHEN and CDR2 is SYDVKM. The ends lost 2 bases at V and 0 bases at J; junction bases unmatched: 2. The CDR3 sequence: CASSLRQGMNTEAFF. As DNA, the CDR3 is TGTGCCAGCAGTTTAAGACAGGGGATGAACACTGAAGCTTTCTTT.

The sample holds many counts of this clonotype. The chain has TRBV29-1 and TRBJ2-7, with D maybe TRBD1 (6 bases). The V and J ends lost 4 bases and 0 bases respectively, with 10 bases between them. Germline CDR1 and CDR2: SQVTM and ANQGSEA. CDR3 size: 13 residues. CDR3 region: CSVVRDNSYEQYF. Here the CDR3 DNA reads TGCAGCGTTGTCCGGGACAACTCCTACGAGCAGTACTTC.

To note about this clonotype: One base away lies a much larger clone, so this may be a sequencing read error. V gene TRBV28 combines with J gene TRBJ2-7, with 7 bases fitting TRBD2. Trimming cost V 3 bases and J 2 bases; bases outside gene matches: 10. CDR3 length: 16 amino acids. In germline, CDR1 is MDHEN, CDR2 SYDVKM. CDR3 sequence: CASSFEGSGKPYEQYF. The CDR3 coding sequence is TGTGCCAGCAGTTTCGAGGGAAGCGGGAAACCCTACGAGCAGTACTTC.

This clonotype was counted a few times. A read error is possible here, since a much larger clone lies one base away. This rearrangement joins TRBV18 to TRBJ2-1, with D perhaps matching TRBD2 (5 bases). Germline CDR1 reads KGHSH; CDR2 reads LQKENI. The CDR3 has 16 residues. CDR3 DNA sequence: TGTGCCAGCTCACCACCGGGCCTAGCCGGAAACAATGAGCGGTTCTTC. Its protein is CASSPPGLAGNNERFF.

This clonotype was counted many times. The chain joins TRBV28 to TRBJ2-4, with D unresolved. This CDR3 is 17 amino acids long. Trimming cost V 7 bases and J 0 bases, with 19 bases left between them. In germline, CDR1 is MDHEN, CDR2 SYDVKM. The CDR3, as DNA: TGTGCCAGCACCGCCCTCAGTGGCCCCATAGCCAAAAACATTCAGTACTTC. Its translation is CASTALSGPIAKNIQYF.

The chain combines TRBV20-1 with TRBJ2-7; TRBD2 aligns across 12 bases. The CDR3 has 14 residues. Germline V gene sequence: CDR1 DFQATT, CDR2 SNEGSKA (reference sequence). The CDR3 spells CRYLAGGPSYEQYF. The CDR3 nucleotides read TGCAGATATCTAGCGGGAGGGCCCTCCTACGAGCAGTACTTC.

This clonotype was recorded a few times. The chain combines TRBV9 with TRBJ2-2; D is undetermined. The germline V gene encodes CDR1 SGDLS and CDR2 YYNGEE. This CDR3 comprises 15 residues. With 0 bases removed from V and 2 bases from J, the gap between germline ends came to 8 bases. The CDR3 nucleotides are TGTGCCAGCAGCGTAGTAATAGACAACACCGGGGAGCTGTTTTTT. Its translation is CASSVVIDNTGELFF.